Presented here are 13 T cell receptor beta chains from one specimen sequenced in a study of breast tumors, draining lymph nodes, adjacent tissues. Samples came from axillary lymph nodes draining the breast cancer. Using its own MiXCR run on the multiplex PCR reads, TCRdb lists one record per CDR3 protein. The table includes over 200,000 distinct CDR3 sequences, about a third detected once. Sequencing was performed on axillary lymph node tissue. Receptors originate from a female donor with breast cancer. Some clones in this sample may be carry-over from other donors' samples.

This clonotype was seen ten or more times. The gene calls are TRBV20-1 and TRBJ2-3, with 7 bases fitting TRBD2. V was clipped by 3 bases and J by 2 bases; unmatched bases: 14. The CDR3 loop spans 17 amino acids. Germline V CDR1 and CDR2: DFQATT, SNEGSKA (reference sequence). The CDR3 loop is CSASSPLAGLPTDTQYF. CDR3 sequence (DNA): TGCAGTGCTAGCTCCCCGTTAGCGGGTTTACCCACAGATACGCAGTATTTT.

The sample holds many counts of this clonotype. The J gene is TRBJ2-1, the V gene TRBV7-2; 8 bases fit TRBD2. After removal of 3 bases from V and 1 base from J, the junction contained 2 bases not matched to a gene. CDR1 SGHTA and CDR2 FQGNSA come from the germline V gene. The CDR3 consists of 15 residues. The CDR3 DNA sequence: TGTGCCAGCAGCTTGCGGGGGGTGTCCTACAATGAGCAGTTCTTC. It is translated as CASSLRGVSYNEQFF.

This clonotype was observed many times. The V call is TRBV5-1, the J call TRBJ2-2, with 11 positions matching TRBD2. J gave up 6 bases and V 7 bases, and 8 bases lay outside the gene matches. The germline V gene encodes CDR1 SGHRS and CDR2 YFSETQ. The CDR3 extends over 15 amino acids. The CDR3 bases are TGCGCCAGCGGTCCTAGCGGGAGGATAGCCGGGGAGCTGTTTTTT. Protein: CASGPSGRIAGELFF.

The chain recombines TRBV29-1 with TRBJ2-1; maybe TRBD2 (6 bases). Germline CDR1 and CDR2: SQVTM and ANQGSEA. CDR3 length: 17 residues. V lost 4 bases and J lost 2, with 21 bases in between. CDR3 nucleotide sequence: TGCAGCGTTGTTGCAACTCACGCAGGGAGGCCCTACAATGAGCAGTTCTTC. Its translation: CSVVATHAGRPYNEQFF.

This clonotype appeared many times. The chain has TRBV5-1 and TRBJ1-3; tentative D call: TRBD1 (5 bases). Deletions cut 0 bases from V and 8 bases from J, with 21 bases between. CDR3 length: 17 amino acids. Per the germline V gene, CDR1 is SGHRS and CDR2 is YFSETQ. The CDR3 region is CASSLVGGTTPGDTIYF. The DNA of the CDR3 is TGCGCCAGCAGCTTGGTGGGGGGGACCACTCCGGGGGACACCATATATTTT.

On this clonotype itself: A much bigger clone sits one base away, suggesting this may be a read error. The V call is TRBV12-3 or TRBV12-4, the J call TRBJ1-2; D is possibly TRBD1 (5 bases). This CDR3 comprises 15 residues. The CDR3 here is CASSLFAPGRNGYPF. The CDR3 nucleotides read TGTGCCAGCAGTTTGTTTGCCCCAGGGAGGAACGGCTACCCCTTC.

The chain employs TRBV19 and TRBJ1-2; TRBD1 might be the D (6 bases). The V end lost 4 bases, the J end lost 7 bases, and 13 bases lay between the germline ends. This CDR3 spans 13 amino acids. CDR1 and CDR2 from the germline V gene are LNHDA and SQIVND (reference sequence). The CDR3 nucleotides are TGTGCCAGTAGTACGACAACAGGGTTTGGCTACACCTTC. This gives the protein CASSTTTGFGYTF.

This clonotype was picked up many times. The genes are TRBV10-3 and TRBJ2-7; D possibly corresponds to TRBD2 (5 bases). Germline CDR1 and CDR2: ENHRY and SYGVKD. CDR3 length: 13 residues. V lost 1 base and J 2 bases, leaving 6 bases between the germline ends. This CDR3 is CAISEWGAYEQYF. The CDR3, as DNA: TGTGCCATCAGTGAGTGGGGAGCCTACGAGCAGTACTTC.

In this sample, this clonotype turned up many times. V and J are TRBV19 and TRBJ1-2, with D maybe TRBD1 (5 bases). There are 16 residues in the CDR3. V lost 3 bases and J lost 0, with 14 bases in between. In germline, CDR1 is LNHDA, CDR2 SQIVND (reference sequence). The CDR3 sequence: CASSISWGRTNYGYTF. CDR3 sequence (DNA): TGTGCCAGTAGTATCTCGTGGGGCAGGACTAACTATGGCTACACCTTC.

This clonotype was seen at least ten times. The J gene is TRBJ2-7, the V gene TRBV19, with 9 bases lining up with TRBD2. The CDR3 has 17 residues. The ends lost 7 bases at V and 1 base at J; junction bases unmatched: 14. Germline V CDR1 and CDR2: LNHDA, SQIVND (reference sequence). In nucleotides, the CDR3 is TGTGCCAGTACCCCGAGTTCTAGCGGGACGGGGTCCTACGAGCAGTACTTC. Encoded protein: CASTPSSSGTGSYEQYF.

This clonotype appeared many times. This could be a read error, since a much larger clone is one nucleotide away. The rearrangement uses TRBV5-8 and TRBJ2-2; D is unclear. V was trimmed by 2 bases and J by 1 base, leaving 3 bases between them. CDR3 length: 13 amino acids. Germline values: CDR1 SGHTS, CDR2 YDEGEE. CDR3 residues: CASSLKNTGELFF. For the CDR3, the DNA is TGTGCCAGCAGCTTAAAGAACACCGGGGAGCTGTTTTTT.

Many counts were recorded for this clonotype. Just one base apart from a much larger clone, this may be a read error. CDR3 DNA sequence: TGCAGTGCCCCGACACCGGATAACTATGCCTACACCTTC. Translating it yields CSAPTPDNYAYTF. The chain combines TRBV20-1 with TRBJ1-2; D gene uncertain. Germline CDR1 DFQATT, CDR2 SNEGSKA (reference sequence). CDR3 length: 13 residues.

This clonotype occurred many times. CDR3 sequence: CASSLHRGQPQHF. CDR3 DNA: TGTGCCAGCAGCTTACACAGGGGACAGCCCCAGCATTTT. This chain links TRBV11-1 with TRBJ1-5; 7 nucleotides line up with TRBD1. V lost 2 bases, J lost 7 bases, and 2 bases stayed unmatched. This CDR3 is built from 13 residues. Germline V gives CDR1 SGHAT, CDR2 FQDESV (reference sequence).